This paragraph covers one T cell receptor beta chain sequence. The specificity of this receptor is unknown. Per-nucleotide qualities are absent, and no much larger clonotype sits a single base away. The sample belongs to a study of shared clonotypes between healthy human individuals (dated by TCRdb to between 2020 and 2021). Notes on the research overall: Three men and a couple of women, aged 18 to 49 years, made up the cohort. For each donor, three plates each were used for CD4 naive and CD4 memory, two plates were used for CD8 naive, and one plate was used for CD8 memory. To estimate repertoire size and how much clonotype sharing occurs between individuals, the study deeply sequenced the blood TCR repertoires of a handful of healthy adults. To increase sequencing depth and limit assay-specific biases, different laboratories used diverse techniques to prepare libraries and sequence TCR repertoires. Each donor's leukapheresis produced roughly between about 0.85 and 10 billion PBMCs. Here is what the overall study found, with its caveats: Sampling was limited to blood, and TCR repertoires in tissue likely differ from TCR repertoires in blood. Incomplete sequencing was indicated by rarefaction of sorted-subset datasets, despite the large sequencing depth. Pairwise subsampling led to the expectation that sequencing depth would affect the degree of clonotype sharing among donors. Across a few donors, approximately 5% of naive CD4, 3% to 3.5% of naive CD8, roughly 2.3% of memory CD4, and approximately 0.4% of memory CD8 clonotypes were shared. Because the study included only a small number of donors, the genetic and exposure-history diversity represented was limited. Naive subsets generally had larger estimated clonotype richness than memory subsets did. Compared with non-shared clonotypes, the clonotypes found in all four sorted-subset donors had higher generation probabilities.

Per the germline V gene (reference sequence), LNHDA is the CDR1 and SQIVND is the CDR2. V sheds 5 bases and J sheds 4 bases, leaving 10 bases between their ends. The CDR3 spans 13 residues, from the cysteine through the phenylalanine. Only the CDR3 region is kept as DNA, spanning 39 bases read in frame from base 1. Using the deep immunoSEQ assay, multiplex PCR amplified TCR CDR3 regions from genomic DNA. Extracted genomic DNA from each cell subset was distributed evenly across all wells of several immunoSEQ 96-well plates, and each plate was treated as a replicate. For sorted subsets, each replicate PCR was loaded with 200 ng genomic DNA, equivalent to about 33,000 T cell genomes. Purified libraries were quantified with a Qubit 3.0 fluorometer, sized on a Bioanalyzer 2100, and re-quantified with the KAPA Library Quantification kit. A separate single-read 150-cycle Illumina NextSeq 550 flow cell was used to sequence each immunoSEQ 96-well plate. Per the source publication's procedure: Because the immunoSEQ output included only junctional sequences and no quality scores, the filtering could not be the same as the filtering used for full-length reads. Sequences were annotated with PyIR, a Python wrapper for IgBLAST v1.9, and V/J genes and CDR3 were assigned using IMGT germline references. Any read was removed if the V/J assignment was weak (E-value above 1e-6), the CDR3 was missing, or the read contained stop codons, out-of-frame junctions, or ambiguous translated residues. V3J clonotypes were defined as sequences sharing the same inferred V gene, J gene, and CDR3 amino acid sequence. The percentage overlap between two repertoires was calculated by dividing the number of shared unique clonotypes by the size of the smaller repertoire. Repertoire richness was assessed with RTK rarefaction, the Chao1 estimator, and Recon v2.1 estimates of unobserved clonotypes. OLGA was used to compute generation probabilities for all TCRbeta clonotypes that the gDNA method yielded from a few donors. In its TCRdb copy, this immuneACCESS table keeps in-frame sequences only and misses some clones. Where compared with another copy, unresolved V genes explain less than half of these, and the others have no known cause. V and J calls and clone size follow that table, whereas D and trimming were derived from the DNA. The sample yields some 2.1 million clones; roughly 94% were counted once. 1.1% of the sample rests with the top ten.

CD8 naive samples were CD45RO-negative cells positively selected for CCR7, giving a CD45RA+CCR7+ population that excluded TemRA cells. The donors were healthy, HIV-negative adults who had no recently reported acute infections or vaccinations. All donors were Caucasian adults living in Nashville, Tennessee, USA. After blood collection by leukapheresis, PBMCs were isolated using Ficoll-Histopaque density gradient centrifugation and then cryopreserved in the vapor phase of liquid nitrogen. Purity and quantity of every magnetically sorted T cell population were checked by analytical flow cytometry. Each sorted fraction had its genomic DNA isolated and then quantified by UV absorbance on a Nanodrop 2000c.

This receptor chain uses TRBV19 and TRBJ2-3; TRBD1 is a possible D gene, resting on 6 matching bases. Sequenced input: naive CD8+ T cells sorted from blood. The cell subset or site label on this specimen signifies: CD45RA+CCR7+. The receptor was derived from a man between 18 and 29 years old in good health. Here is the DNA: TGTGCCAGTAGTCTCACAGGGTCAGATACGCAGTATTTT. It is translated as CASSLTGSDTQYF. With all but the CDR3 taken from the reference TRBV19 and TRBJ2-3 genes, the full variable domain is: DGGITQSPKYLFRKEGQNVTLSCEQNLNHDAMYWYRQDPGQGLRLIYYSQIVNDFQKGDIAEGYSVSREKKESFPLTVTSAQKNPTAFYLCASSLTGSDTQYFGPGTRLTVL.